This T cell receptor (beta chain) was observed in a study of cytomegalovirus exposure and HLA in healthy donors. Use of 60 Vbeta and 13 Jbeta primers characterized the PCR. The method was immunoSEQ multiplex PCR; TCRdb's version includes in-frame clones alone and lacks a portion of them. The data hold about 82,000 clones, with approximately 80% observed a single time. Germline CDR1 and CDR2: PRHDT and FYEKMQ (reference sequence). CDR3 length: 16 amino acids. Worth noting for this clone: An end of the junction differs from the germline gene, which may be a read error.

The sequenced sample was PBMCs. V is TRBV13 and J is TRBJ2-7; TRBD2 matches at 13 bases. This receptor was taken from a human donor in good health. CDR3 bases: TGTGCCAGCAGCCTAGGGACTAGCGGGGACCCCTACGAGCAGTACTTC. Protein sequence: CASSLGTSGDPYEQYF.